The source of this TCR beta chain is a study of T cells after yellow fever vaccination. Template-switching 5'RACE yielded the TCR cDNA; a universal primer site and UMIs were added in the process. TCRdb used MiXCR to reprocess the 5' RACE reads, holding one entry per CDR3 protein. Here the sample spans roughly 180,000 distinct CDR3 sequences, 5.5% to 8% being singletons. This clonotype has only a few counts. This CDR3 comprises 16 residues. Germline CDR1 is SGHRS and CDR2 is YFSETQ. Trimming took 0 bases from V and 5 from J, leaving 17 bases between them. The sequences come from CD4+ T cells sorted from PBMCs, collected on the day of the first yellow fever vaccination. This rearrangement joins TRBV5-1 to TRBJ2-5; D unclear. The receptor was isolated from a man in his late teens or twenties who received the YFV17D yellow fever vaccine. The CDR3, as DNA: TGCGCCAGCAGCTTGGACAATCCAAGGACCTGGGAGACCCAGTACTTC. Its protein product is CASSLDNPRTWETQYF.